This TCR beta chain originates from a study of cytomegalovirus exposure and HLA in healthy donors. Study-level results: A few chains tied to CMV proved CMV antigen-specific in vitro.

As for this clone: Its specificity is not known.

The study ran its PCR with 60 Vbeta and 13 Jbeta primers. Repertoires were generated with immunoSEQ multiplex PCR, while TCRdb's copy carries only in-frame clones and drops some. The sample has approximately 75,000 clones, and its top ten clones hold around 5%. The sample consisted of PBMCs. The clonotype was recovered from a man aged 35-49 years in good health and CMV-seronegative.

CDR3 coding DNA: TGTGCCAGCAGCGTCACCTCGGGACAGGCCCCAGTAGTCGCCAAAAACATTCAGTACTTC. This encodes CASSVTSGQAPVVAKNIQYF. This rearrangement joins TRBV9 to TRBJ2-4, with 8 bases that match TRBD1. The trim removed 2 bases at V and 1 base at J, leaving 17 bases unmatched. Germline CDR1 reads SGDLS; CDR2 reads YYNGEE. CDR3 size: 20 residues.